This T cell receptor (beta chain) originates from a study of beta chain features in type 1 diabetes. Notes on the study in general: Compared with healthy donors, patients appeared to share more similar naive, central memory and regulatory TCRB repertoires. Moderate but significant shortening of TCRB CDR3s was recorded in all four CD4+ subsets from Type 1 diabetes patients.

The sequenced template was cDNA made from the entire isolated RNA. Produced via immunoSEQ multiplex PCR; TCRdb's table is partial and in-frame only. This sample has about 650,000 clones, with under 15% found just once. In this sample, this clone turned up a few times. Its antigen remains unidentified. Per the germline V gene, CDR1 is SEHNR and CDR2 is FQNEAQ (reference sequence). CDR3 length: 16 amino acids. The V gene end was trimmed by 5 bases and the J gene end by 5 bases; junction bases not matched to a gene: 14. The chain carries TRBV7-9 and TRBJ2-7; TRBD1 agrees at 8 bases. The source of this sequence is a man aged 25-40 years with type 1 diabetes. The sequencing input was naive CD4+ T cells from blood. CDR3 protein: CASSPTQDREHDEQYF. The CDR3, as DNA: TGTGCCAGCAGCCCTACCCAGGACAGGGAGCACGACGAGCAGTACTTC.